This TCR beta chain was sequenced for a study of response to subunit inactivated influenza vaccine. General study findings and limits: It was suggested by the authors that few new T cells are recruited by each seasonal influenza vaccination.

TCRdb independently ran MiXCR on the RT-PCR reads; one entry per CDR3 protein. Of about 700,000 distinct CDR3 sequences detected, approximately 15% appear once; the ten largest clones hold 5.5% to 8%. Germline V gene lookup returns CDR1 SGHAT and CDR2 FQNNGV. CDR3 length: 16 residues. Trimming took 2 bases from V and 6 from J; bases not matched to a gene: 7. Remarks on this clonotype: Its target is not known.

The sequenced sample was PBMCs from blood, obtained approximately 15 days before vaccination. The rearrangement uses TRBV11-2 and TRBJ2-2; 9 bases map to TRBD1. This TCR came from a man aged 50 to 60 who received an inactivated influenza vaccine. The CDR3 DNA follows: TGTGCCAGCAGCTTACATTTGGGACAGGGTTCCGGGGAGCTGTTTTTT. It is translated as CASSLHLGQGSGELFF. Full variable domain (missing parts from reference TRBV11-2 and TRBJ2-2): EAGVAQSPRYKIIEKRQSVAFWCNPISGHATLYWYQQILGQGPKLLIQFQNNGVVDDSQLPKDRFSAERLKGVDSTLKIQPAKLEDSAVYLCASSLHLGQGSGELFFGEGSRLTVL.